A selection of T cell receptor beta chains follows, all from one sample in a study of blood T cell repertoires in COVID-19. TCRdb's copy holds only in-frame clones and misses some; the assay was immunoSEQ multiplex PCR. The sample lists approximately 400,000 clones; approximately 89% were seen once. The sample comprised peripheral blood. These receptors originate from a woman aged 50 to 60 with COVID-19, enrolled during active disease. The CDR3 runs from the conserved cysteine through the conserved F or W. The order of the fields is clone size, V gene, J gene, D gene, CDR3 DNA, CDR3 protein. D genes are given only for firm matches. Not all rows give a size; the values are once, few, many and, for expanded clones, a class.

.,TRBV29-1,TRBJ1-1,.,TGCAGCGTTGAACAAGTAGGGGGTGGTGGAGCTTTCTTT,CSVEQVGGGGAFF
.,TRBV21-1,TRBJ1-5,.,TGTGCCAGCCCAAAAAGGGGGCAACATAGCAATCAGCCCCAGCATTTT,CASPKRGQHSNQPQHF
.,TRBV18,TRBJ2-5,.,TGTGCCAGCTCTCGGGACAACCAAGAGACCCAGTACTTC,CASSRDNQETQYF
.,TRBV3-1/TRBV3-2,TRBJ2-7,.,TGTGCCAGCAGCCAAGATCGCAACAGGGTAAACGAGCAGTACTTC,CASSQDRNRVNEQYF
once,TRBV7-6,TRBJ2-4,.,TGTGCCAGCAGCTTAGGACTCGAAAACATTCAGTACTTC,CASSLGLENIQYF
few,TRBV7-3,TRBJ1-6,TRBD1,TGTGCCAGCAGCTACGACAGGGTGGCTTCACCCCTCCACTTT,CASSYDRVASPLHF
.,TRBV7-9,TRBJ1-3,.,TGTGCCAGCAGCTTACCGTCGGGAAACACCATATATTTT,CASSLPSGNTIYF
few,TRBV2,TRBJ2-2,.,TGTGCCAGGTCGGGCAGGGCCACCGGGGAGCTGTTTTTT,CARSGRATGELFF
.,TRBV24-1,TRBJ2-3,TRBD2,TGTGCCACCAGGCGGGGGAGCACAGATACGCAGTATTTT,CATRRGSTDTQYF
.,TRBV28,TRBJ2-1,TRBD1,TGTGCCAGCAGTGCAGGGGGCCTGAATGAGCAGTTCTTC,CASSAGGLNEQFF
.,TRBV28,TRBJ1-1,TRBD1,TGTGCCAGCAGTTTAACGGACAGGGGCGGTGAAGCTTTCTTT,CASSLTDRGGEAFF
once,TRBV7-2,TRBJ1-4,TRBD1,TGTGCCAGCAGCAGGGACAGGGGCGAAAAACTGTTTTTT,CASSRDRGEKLFF
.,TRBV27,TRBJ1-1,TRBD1,TGTGCCAGCGGGGGGACAGGGCCCTATACTGAAGCTTTCTTT,CASGGTGPYTEAFF
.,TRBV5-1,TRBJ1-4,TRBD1,TGCGCCAGCAGCTTAACGACCCGACAGGGGGAAAGTGAAAAACTGTTTTTT,CASSLTTRQGESEKLFF
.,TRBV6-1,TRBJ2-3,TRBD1,TGTGCCAGCAGTGAGGGACAGGGAGGGAGTACGCAGTATTTT,CASSEGQGGSTQYF
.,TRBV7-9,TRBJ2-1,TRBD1,TGTGCCAGCAGACCGACAGGGCCCGGAATCGAGCAGTTCTTC,CASRPTGPGIEQFF
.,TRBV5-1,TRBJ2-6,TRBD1,TGCGCCAGCAGTCGACAGGGACAAATTGCTGGGGCCAACGTCCTGACTTTC,CASSRQGQIAGANVLTF
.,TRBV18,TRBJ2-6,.,TGTGCCAGCTCACGTGGGGCCGCGGGGGCCAACGTCCTGACTTTC,CASSRGAAGANVLTF
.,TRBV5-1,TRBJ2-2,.,TGCGCCAGCAGCTTGCAGGTTAACACCGGGGAGCTGTTTTTT,CASSLQVNTGELFF
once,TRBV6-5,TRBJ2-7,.,TGTGCCAGCAGTTACAGCGGCGGCAGCTACTTCTACGAGCAGTACTTC,CASSYSGGSYFYEQYF
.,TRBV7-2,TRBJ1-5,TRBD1,TGTGCCAGCAGCGGGAGGACAGGGCCTAATCAGCCCCAGCATTTT,CASSGRTGPNQPQHF
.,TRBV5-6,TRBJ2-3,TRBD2,TGTGCCAGCAGCTTGGCCGGCGGGGGTACGCAGTATTTT,CASSLAGGGTQYF
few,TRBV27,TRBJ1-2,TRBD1,TGTGCCAGCAGTTTTGGAGGCGGACAGGGCGCCTATGGCTACACCTTC,CASSFGGGQGAYGYTF
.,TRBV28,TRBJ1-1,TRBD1,TGTGCCAGCAGAGGGACAGGGGGCACTGAAGCTTTCTTT,CASRGTGGTEAFF
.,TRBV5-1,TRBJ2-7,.,TGCGCCAGCAGCTTGACAGGGTCCACCTACGAGCAGTACTTC,CASSLTGSTYEQYF
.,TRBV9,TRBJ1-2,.,TGTGCCAGCAGCCCCCAGGACATTGGCTACACCTTC,CASSPQDIGYTF
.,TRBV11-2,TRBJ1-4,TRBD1,TGTGCCAGCAGCTTCCGACAGGGAACAAAACTGTTTTTT,CASSFRQGTKLFF
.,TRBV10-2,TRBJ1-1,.,TGCGCCAGCAGTGAGGGAGGCGGGAACACTGAAGCTTTCTTT,CASSEGGGNTEAFF
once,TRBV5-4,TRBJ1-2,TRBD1,TGTGCCAGCAGCTTGGGGGGACAGGGGTTCTATGGCTACACCTTC,CASSLGGQGFYGYTF
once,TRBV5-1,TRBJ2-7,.,TGCGCCAGCAGCCCGGGACGGGAGTACGAGCAGTACTTC,CASSPGREYEQYF
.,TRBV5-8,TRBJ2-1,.,TGTGCCAGCAGCCCCCTTCGAACGGGCAATGAGCAGTTCTTC,CASSPLRTGNEQFF
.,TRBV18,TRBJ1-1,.,TGTGCCAGCTCACCCGGACAGTTCGTTGAAGAAGCTTTCTTT,CASSPGQFVEEAFF
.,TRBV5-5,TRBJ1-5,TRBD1,TGTGCCAGCAGCCGTACAGGGGAAGGCCAGCCCCAGCATTTT,CASSRTGEGQPQHF
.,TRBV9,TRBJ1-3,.,TGTGCCAGCAGCTCTAGCGGGGGGCCGGGCAACACCATATATTTT,CASSSSGGPGNTIYF
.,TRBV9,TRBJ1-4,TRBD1,TGTGCCAGCAGCGCTGCCGTGACACAGGGGACGGATGAAAAACTGTTTTTT,CASSAAVTQGTDEKLFF
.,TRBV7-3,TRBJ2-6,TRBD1,TGTGCCAGCAGCTTCCCGGAACAGGGGGCTGGGGCCAACGTCCTGACTTTC,CASSFPEQGAGANVLTF
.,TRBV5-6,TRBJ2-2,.,TGTGCCAGCAGCTTGGGCGGCGGGGAGCTGTTTTTT,CASSLGGGELFF
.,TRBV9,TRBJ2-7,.,TGTGCCAGCAGCGTAGTCGGAGACCCTTCATACGAGCAGTACTTC,CASSVVGDPSYEQYF
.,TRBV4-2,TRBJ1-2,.,TGTGCCAGCAGCACCAAGATGGACTTTTCTGGATATGGCTACACCTTC,CASSTKMDFSGYGYTF
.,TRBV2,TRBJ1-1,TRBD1,TGTGCCAGCAGGGACAGGGCGAACACTGAAGCTTTCTTT,CASRDRANTEAFF
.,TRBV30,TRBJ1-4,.,TGTGCCTGGAGTCATGGAGGGAGTAGTGAAAAACTGTTTTTT,CAWSHGGSSEKLFF
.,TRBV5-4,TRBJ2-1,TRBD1,TGTGCCTGGCAGGACAGGGGATACAATGAGCAGTTCTTC,CAWQDRGYNEQFF
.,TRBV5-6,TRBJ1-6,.,TGTGCCAGCAGCTTGGCCGACTCGAATTCACCCCTCCACTTT,CASSLADSNSPLHF
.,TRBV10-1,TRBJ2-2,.,TGCGCCAGCAGTCGGAACACCGGGGAGCTGTTTTTT,CASSRNTGELFF
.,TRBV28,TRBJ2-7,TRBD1,TGTGCCAGCAGTTTGGGGACAGGGGCGACCTACGAGCAGTACTTC,CASSLGTGATYEQYF
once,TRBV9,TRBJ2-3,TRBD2,TGTGCCAGCAGCGGGAGCCACCGGGGCGGGGGGACCACAGATACGCAGTATTTT,CASSGSHRGGGTTDTQYF
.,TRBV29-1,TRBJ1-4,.,TGCAGCGTTGTTCGGCAGGGGAAACTGTTTTTT,CSVVRQGKLFF
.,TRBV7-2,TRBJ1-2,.,TGTGCCAGCAGCTTCACTCAGGGAACTGGCTACACCTTC,CASSFTQGTGYTF
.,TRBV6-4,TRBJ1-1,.,TGTGCCAGCAGTCCAACAGACAGGCACGCTGAAGCTTTCTTT,CASSPTDRHAEAFF
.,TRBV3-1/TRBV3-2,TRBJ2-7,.,TGTGCCAGCAGCCAAGGTGGCGGCTACGAGCAGTACTTC,CASSQGGGYEQYF
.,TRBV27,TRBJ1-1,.,TGTGCCAGCAGTTTATTTCGCGTCGGGACTGAAGCTTTCTTT,CASSLFRVGTEAFF
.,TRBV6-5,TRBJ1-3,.,TGTGCCAGCAGTTACGGGCGGAGAGGGCCTGGAAACACCATATATTTT,CASSYGRRGPGNTIYF
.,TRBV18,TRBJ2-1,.,TGTGCCAGCTCACCGACCGAGGAGGAGGGTGATGAGCAGTTCTTC,CASSPTEEEGDEQFF
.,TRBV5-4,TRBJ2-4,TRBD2,TGTGCCAGCAGCTTTCACGGGGGGAACATTCAGTACTTC,CASSFHGGNIQYF
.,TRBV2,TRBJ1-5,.,TGTGCCAGCAGGCTTCTTGGGCCCATTAGCAATCAGCCCCAGCATTTT,CASRLLGPISNQPQHF